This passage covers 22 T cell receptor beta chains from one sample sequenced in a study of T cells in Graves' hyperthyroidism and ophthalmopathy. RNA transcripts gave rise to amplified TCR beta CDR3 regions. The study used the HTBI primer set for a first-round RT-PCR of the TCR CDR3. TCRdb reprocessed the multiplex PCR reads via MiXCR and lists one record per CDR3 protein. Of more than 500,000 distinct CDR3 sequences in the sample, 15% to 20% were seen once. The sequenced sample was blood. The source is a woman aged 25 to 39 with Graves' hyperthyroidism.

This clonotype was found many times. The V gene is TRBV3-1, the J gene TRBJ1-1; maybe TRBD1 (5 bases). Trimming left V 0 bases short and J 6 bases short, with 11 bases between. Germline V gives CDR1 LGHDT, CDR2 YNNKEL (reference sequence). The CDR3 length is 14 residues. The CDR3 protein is CASSQERRAAEAFF. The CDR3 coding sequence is TGTGCCAGCAGCCAAGAGCGCAGGGCCGCTGAAGCTTTCTTT.

The CDR3 sequence: CASSYSGLAVSTDTQYF. Written as DNA, the CDR3 is TGTGCCAGCAGTTACTCGGGACTAGCGGTTAGCACAGATACGCAGTATTTT. The rearrangement uses TRBV6-5 and TRBJ2-3; 11 nucleotides agree with TRBD2. The V gene end was trimmed by 0 bases and the J gene end by 0 bases; junction bases not matched to a gene: 2. Germline lookup yields CDR1 MNHEY and CDR2 SVGAGI. The CDR3 loop spans 17 amino acids.

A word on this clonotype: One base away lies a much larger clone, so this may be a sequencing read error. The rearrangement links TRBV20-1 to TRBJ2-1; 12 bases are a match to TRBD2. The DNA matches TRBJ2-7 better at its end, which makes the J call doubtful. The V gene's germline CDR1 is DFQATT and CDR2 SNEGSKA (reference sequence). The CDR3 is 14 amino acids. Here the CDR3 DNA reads TGCAGTGCTAGATCTAGCGGGAGGGTCAATGAGCAGTACTTC. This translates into CSARSSGRVNEQYF.

CDR3 protein: CASSPDVQPQHF. The CDR3 DNA follows: TGTGCCAGCAGCCCGGACGTGCAGCCCCAGCATTTT. The V gene is TRBV7-9, the J gene TRBJ1-5, with D unresolved. This CDR3 has 12 residues. Trimming removed 5 bases from V and 7 bases from J, with 9 bases in between. Germline V lookup: CDR1 SEHNR, CDR2 FQNEAQ (reference sequence).

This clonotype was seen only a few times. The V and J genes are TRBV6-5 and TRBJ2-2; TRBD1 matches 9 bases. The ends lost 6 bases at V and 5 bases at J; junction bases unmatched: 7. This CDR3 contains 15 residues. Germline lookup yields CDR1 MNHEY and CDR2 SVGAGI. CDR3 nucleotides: TGTGCCAGCAGATATCCTGGGACAGGGACCGGGGAGCTGTTTTTT. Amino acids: CASRYPGTGTGELFF.

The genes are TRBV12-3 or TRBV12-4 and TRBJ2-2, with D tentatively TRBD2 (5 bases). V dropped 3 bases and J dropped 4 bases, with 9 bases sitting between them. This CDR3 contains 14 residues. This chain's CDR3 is CASSFEGVTGELFF. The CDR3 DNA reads TGTGCCAGCAGTTTCGAGGGAGTCACCGGGGAGCTGTTTTTT.

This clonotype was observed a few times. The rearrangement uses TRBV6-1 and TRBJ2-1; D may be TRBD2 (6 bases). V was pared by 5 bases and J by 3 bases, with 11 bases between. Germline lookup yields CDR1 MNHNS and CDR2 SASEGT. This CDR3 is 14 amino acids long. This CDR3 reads CASSIGTLYNEQFF. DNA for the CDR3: TGTGCCAGCAGTATTGGGACTCTCTACAATGAGCAGTTCTTC.

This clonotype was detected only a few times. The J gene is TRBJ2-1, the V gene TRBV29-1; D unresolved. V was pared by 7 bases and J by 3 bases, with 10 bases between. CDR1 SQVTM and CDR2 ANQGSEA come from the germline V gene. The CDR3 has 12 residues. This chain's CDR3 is CSAKEGYNEQFF. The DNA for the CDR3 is TGCAGCGCAAAGGAAGGCTACAATGAGCAGTTCTTC.

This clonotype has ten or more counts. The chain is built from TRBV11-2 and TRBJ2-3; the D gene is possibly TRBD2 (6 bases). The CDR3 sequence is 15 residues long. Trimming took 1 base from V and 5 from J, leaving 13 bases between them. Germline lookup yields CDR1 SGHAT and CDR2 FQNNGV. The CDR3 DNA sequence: TGTGCCAGCAGCTTAGCGCGGGGAATTGGAGATACGCAGTATTTT. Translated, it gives CASSLARGIGDTQYF. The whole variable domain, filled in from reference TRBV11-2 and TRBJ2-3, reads EAGVAQSPRYKIIEKRQSVAFWCNPISGHATLYWYQQILGQGPKLLIQFQNNGVVDDSQLPKDRFSAERLKGVDSTLKIQPAKLEDSAVYLCASSLARGIGDTQYFGPGTRLTVL.

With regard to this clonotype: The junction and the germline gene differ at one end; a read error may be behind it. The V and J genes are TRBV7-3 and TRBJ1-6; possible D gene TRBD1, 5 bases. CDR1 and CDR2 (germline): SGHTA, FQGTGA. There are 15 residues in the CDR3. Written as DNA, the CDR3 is TGTGCCAACAGCCAAACAGGAGGCGGGGGTTCACCCCTCCACTTT. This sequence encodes CANSQTGGGGSPLHF.

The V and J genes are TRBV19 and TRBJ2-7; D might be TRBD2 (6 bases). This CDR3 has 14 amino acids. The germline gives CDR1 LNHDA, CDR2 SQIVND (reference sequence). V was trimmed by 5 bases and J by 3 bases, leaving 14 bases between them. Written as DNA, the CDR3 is TGTGCCAGTAGTTGGAAGGGACTCTACTACGAGCAGTACTTC. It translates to CASSWKGLYYEQYF.

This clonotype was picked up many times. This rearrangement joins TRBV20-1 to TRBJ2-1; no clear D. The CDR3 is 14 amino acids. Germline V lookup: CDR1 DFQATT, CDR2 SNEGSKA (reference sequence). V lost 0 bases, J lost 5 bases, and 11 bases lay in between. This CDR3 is CSARDMKADNEQFF. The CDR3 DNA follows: TGCAGTGCTAGAGATATGAAGGCGGACAATGAGCAGTTCTTC.

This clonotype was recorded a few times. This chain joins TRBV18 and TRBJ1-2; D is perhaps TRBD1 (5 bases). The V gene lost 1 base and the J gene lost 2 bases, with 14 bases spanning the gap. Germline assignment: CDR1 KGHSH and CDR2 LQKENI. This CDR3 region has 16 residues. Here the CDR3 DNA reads TGTGCCAGCTCACCACGCCGTGACAGCTGGAACTATGGCTACACCTTC. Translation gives CASSPRRDSWNYGYTF.

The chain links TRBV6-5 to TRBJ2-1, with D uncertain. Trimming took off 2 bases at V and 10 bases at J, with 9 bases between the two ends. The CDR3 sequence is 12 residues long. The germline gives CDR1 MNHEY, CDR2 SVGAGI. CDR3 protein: CASSYVQVEQFF. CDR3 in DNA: TGTGCCAGCAGTTACGTCCAAGTCGAGCAGTTCTTC.

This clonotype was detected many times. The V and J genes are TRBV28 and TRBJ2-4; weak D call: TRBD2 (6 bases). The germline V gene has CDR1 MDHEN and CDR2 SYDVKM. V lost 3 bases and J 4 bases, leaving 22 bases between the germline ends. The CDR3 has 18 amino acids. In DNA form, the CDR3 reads TGTGCCAGCAGTTTGTGGACCGGGACTGGATCTGATAAAAACATTCAGTACTTC. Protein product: CASSLWTGTGSDKNIQYF.

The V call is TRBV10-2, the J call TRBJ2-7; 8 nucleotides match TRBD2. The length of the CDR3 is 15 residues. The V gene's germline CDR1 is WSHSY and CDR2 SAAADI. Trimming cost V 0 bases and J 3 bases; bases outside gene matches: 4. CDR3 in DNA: TGCGCCAGCAGTGAGTCTAGCGGGAATATCTACGAGCAGTACTTC. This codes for CASSESSGNIYEQYF.

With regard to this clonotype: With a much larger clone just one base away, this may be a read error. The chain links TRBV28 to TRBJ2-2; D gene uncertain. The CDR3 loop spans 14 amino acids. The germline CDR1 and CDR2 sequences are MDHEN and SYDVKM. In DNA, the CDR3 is TGTGCCGGCAGTTTACTTTGGGACACCGGGGAGCTGTTTTTT. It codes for CAGSLLWDTGELFF.

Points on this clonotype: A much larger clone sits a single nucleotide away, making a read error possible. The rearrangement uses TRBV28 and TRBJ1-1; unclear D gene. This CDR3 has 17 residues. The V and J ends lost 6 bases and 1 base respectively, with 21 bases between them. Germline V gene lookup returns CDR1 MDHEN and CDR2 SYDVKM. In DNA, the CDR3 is TGTGCCAGCAGACCTCGCCGACCTCTAGGGAGGAACACTGAAGCTTTCTTT. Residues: CASRPRRPLGRNTEAFF.

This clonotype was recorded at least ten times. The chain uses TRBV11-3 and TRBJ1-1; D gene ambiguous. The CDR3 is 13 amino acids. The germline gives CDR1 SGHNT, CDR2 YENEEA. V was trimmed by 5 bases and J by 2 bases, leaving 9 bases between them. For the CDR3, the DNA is TGTGCCAGCAGCCGTCAGATAAACACTGAAGCTTTCTTT. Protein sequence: CASSRQINTEAFF.

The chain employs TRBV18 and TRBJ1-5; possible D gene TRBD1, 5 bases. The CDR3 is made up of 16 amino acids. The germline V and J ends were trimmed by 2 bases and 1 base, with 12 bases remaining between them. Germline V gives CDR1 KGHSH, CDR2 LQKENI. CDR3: CASSPFGAGSNQPQHF. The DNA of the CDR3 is TGTGCCAGCTCACCATTCGGGGCTGGCAGCAATCAGCCCCAGCATTTT.

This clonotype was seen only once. CDR3 sequence reads: CASSPMLLAGGVDEQFF. The DNA of the CDR3 is TGTGCCAGCAGCCCCATGCTACTAGCGGGAGGGGTGGATGAGCAGTTCTTC. The V call is TRBV28, the J call TRBJ2-1, with 13 positions matching TRBD2. V lost 6 bases and J lost 8; bases outside the gene matches: 13. The CDR3 covers 17 residues. Germline V gene lookup returns CDR1 MDHEN and CDR2 SYDVKM.

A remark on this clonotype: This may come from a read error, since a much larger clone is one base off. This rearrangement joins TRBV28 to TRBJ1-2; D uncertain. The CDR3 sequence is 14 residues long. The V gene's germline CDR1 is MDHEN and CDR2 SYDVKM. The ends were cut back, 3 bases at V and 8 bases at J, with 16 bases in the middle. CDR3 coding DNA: TGTGCCAGCAGTTTGGCCGGAGGGTTCAACGGCTACACCTTC. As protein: CASSLAGGFNGYTF.